Following are 8 T cell receptor beta chains from one sample sequenced in a study of post-analysis software for immune sequencing data. Study observations and caveats: Patients used about five TRBV segments, including TRBV5-6, TRBV5-1 and TRBV20-1, more often than controls.

Unique molecular identifiers tagged the TCR beta cDNA libraries. TCRdb ran MiXCR on the PCR reads and lists one entry per CDR3 protein. The sample has more than 500,000 distinct CDR3 sequences, less than 40% seen once. No antigens are known for them. The specimen was blood. The receptors originated from a girl aged 2 to 17 with multiple sclerosis.

The chain couples TRBV5-5 to TRBJ2-5; 8 bases are shared with TRBD2. This CDR3 contains 15 residues. CDR1 and CDR2 (germline): SGHKS, YYEKEE (reference sequence). Trimming at V came to 4 bases and at J to 11 bases, leaving 16 bases not matched to a gene. CDR3 sequence (DNA): TGTGCCAGCAGCCGGGAGGGGGTTACTACGTTTGAGCAGTACTTC. This codes for CASSREGVTTFEQYF.

The chain is built from TRBV12-3 or TRBV12-4 and TRBJ1-5; D is undetermined. Deletions cut 6 bases from V and 11 bases from J, with 14 bases between. This CDR3 has 12 amino acids. The CDR3 DNA sequence: TGTGCCAGCAGCCCACCCACCTTGGCCCAGCATTTT. Translated, it gives CASSPPTLAQHF.

This clonotype was found a few times. The chain has TRBV12-3 or TRBV12-4 and TRBJ2-4; a possible D gene is TRBD2 (6 bases). V gave up 2 bases and J gave up 6 bases, with 11 bases separating them. The CDR3 runs 14 residues. In DNA form, the CDR3 reads TGTGCCAGCAGTTTATTGGGCGGGGTAAACATTCAGTACTTC. Translation: CASSLLGGVNIQYF.

This chain uses TRBV7-2 with TRBJ2-4, with a weak D call TRBD1 (6 bases). The assigned J gene may be wrong: the sequence end matches TRBJ2-5 better. CDR1 is SGHTA, CDR2 FQGNSA, per germline. This CDR3 is 15 amino acids long. The CDR3 DNA is TGTGCCAGCAGCTCCTTTCCCAGGGGACGCGAGACCCAGTACTTC. This gives the protein CASSSFPRGRETQYF.

The sample holds a few counts of this clonotype. CDR3 in amino acids: CAISEWEGQGNGYTF. CDR3 nucleotides: TGTGCCATCAGTGAGTGGGAGGGACAGGGGAATGGCTACACCTTC. This sequence joins TRBV10-3 and TRBJ1-2; 10 bases fit TRBD1. In germline, CDR1 is ENHRY, CDR2 SYGVKD. The CDR3 runs 15 residues. Trimming removed 1 base from V and 6 bases from J; junction bases left unmatched: 5.

V usage is TRBV20-1 and J usage is TRBJ2-1, with 8 bases matching TRBD2. CDR1 DFQATT and CDR2 SNEGSKA come from the germline V gene (reference sequence). The V segment lost 5 bases and the J segment 3 bases; nucleotides outside the gene matches: 12. CDR3 length equals 16 residues. CDR3 protein: CSAPRRSGKYYNEQFF. The CDR3 region has the DNA TGCAGTGCTCCAAGGCGTAGCGGGAAGTACTACAATGAGCAGTTCTTC.

The rearrangement links TRBV29-1 to TRBJ2-5; 7 nucleotides align to TRBD2. V dropped 4 bases and J dropped 3; count of bases not matched to a gene: 5. Per the germline V gene, CDR1 is SQVTM and CDR2 is ANQGSEA. The CDR3 is made up of 13 amino acids. CDR3: CSVAVGTKETQYF. CDR3 coding DNA: TGCAGCGTTGCTGTAGGGACTAAAGAGACCCAGTACTTC.

The chain has TRBV6-4 and TRBJ1-1; D is unclear. Germline V gene lookup returns CDR1 MRHNA and CDR2 SNTAGT. The V and J ends lost 6 bases and 7 bases respectively, with 15 bases between them. CDR3 length: 13 amino acids. CDR3 DNA: TGTGCCAGCAGCCCTCAAACCGGGGATGAAGCTTTCTTT. Translation: CASSPQTGDEAFF.